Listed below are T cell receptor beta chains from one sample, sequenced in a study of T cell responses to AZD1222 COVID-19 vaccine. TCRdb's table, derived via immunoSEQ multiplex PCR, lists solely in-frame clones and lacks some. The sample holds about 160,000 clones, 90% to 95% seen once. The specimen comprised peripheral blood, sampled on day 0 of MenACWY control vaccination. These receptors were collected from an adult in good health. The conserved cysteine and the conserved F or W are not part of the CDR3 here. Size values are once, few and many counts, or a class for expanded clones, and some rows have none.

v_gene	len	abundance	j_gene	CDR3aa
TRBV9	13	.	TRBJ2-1	ASSVDAGANNEQF
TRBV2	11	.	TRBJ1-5	ASSGTPNQPQH
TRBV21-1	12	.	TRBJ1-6	ASPRFGGGSPLH
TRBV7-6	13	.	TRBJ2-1	ASSLGLAGGNEQF
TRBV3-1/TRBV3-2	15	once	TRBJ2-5	ASSQGWTSGRLETQY
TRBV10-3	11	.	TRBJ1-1	AIYSGPNTEAF
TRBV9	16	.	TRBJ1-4	ASSVGGQGDHIREKLF
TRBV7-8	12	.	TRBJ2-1	ASRITGSYNEQF
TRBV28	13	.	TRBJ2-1	ASSQLAGWPGEQF
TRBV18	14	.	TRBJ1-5	ASSPVGSNSNQPQH
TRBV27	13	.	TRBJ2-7	ASSYGTSGRAEQY
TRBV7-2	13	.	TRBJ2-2	ASSLVLAGTGELF
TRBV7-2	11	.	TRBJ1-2	ASSSDSSYGYT
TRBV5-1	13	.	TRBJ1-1	ASSLNTGSSTEAF
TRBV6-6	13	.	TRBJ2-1	ASSYSEGRGNEQF
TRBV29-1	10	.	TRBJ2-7	SVRTEHYEQY
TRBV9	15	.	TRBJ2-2	ASSVGGLAGLTGELF
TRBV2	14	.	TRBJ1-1	ASSLTGQILNTEAF
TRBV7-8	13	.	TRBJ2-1	ASSPPAGSYNEQF
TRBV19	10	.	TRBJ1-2	ASSATGIGYT
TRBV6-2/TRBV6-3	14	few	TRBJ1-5	ASSPLGTGLYQPQH
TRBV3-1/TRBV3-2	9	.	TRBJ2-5	ASSQAETQY
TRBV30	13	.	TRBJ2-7	AWSVGRESSYEQY
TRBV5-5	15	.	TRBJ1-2	ASSLGGGKAVGYGYT
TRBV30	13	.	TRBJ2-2	ASSRLAGTTGELF
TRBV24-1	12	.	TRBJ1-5	ATSDIRGNQPQH
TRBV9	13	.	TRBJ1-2	ASSVGGSPYGGYT
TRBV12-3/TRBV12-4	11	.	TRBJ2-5	ASSFVIMETQY
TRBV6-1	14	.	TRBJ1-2	ASSESVGLPFYGYT
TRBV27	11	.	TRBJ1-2	ASSPHGGFGYT
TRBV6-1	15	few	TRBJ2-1	ASSERSGRGSYNEQF